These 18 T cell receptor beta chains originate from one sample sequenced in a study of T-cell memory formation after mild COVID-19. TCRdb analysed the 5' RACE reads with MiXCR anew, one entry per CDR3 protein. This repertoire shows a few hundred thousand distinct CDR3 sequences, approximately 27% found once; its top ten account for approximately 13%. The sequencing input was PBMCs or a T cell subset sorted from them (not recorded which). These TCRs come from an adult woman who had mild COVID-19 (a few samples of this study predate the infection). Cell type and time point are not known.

The chain's CDR3 is CASSLDLEYF. CDR3 nucleotides: TGTGCCAGCAGCTTAGATTTAGAGTATTTT. The chain carries TRBV7-9 and TRBJ2-3; D is unresolved. CDR3 size: 10 residues. Per the germline V gene, CDR1 is SEHNR and CDR2 is FQNEAQ (reference sequence). With 1 base removed from V and 13 bases from J, the gap between germline ends came to 6 bases. The full variable domain, with the rest looked up from reference TRBV7-9 and TRBJ2-3, is DTGVSQNPRHKITKRGQNVTFRCDPISEHNRLYWYRQTLGQGPEFLTYFQNEAQLEKSRLLSDRFSAERPKGSFSTLEIQRTEQGDSAMYLCASSLDLEYFGPGTRLTVL.

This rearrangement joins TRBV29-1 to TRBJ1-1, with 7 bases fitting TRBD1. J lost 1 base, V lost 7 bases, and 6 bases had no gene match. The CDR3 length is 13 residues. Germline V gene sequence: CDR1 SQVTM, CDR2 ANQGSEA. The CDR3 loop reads CSAAPGGNTEAFF. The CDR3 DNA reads TGCAGCGCGGCCCCAGGGGGGAACACTGAAGCTTTCTTT.

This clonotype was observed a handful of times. The CDR3 DNA follows: TGTGCCAGCAGCCCATCGGGACTAGCAATTAATGAGCAGTTCTTC. Residues: CASSPSGLAINEQFF. This chain links TRBV3-1 with TRBJ2-1; TRBD2 matches 9 bases. Trimming cost V 4 bases and J 7 bases; bases outside gene matches: 8. CDR1 LGHDT and CDR2 YNNKEL come from the germline V gene (reference sequence). The CDR3 runs to 15 residues.

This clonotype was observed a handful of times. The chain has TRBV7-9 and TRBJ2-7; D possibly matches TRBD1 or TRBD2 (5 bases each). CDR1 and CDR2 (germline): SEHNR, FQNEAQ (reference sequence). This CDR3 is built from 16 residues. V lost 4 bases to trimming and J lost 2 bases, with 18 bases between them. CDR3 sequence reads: CASSSQPGRSPYEQYF. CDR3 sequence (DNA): TGTGCCAGCAGCTCCCAGCCGGGACGCTCCCCCTACGAGCAGTACTTC.

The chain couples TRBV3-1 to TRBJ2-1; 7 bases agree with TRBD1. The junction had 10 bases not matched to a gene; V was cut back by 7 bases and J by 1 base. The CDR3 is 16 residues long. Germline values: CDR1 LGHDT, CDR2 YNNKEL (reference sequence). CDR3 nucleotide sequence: TGTGCCAGCACCCTAGGGGGCCGGGGTTCCTACAATGAGCAGTTCTTC. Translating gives CASTLGGRGSYNEQFF.

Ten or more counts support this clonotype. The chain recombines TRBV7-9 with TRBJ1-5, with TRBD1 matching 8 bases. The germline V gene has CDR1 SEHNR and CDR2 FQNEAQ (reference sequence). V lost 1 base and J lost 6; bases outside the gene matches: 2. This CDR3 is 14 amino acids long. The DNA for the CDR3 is TGTGCCAGCAGCTTAGGGACAGGGCGTCAGCCCCAGCATTTT. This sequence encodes CASSLGTGRQPQHF. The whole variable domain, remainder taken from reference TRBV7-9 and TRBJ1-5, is DTGVSQNPRHKITKRGQNVTFRCDPISEHNRLYWYRQTLGQGPEFLTYFQNEAQLEKSRLLSDRFSAERPKGSFSTLEIQRTEQGDSAMYLCASSLGTGRQPQHFGDGTRLSIL.

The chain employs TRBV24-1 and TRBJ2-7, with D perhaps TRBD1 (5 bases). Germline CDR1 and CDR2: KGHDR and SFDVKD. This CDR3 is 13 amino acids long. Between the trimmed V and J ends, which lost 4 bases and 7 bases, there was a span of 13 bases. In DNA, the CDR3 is TGTGCCACCAGTGAGGGGCGATTCGGAGAGCAGTACTTC. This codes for CATSEGRFGEQYF.

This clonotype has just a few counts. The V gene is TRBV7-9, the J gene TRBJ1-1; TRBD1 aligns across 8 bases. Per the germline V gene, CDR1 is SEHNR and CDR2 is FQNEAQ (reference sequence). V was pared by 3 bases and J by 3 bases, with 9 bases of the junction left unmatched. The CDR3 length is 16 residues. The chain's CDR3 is CASSFGTGLWDTEAFF. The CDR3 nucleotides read TGTGCCAGCAGCTTCGGGACAGGTCTATGGGACACTGAAGCTTTCTTT.

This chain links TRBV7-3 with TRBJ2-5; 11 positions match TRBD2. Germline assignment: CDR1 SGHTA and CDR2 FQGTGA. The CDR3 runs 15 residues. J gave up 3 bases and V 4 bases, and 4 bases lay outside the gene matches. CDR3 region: CASSSLAGVEETQYF. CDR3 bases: TGTGCCAGCAGCTCACTAGCGGGAGTTGAAGAGACCCAGTACTTC.

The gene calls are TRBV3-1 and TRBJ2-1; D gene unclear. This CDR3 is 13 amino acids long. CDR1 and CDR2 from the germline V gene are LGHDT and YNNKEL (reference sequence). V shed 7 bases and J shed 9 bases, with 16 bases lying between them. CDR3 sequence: CASKGDQWGEQFF. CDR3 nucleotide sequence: TGTGCCAGCAAGGGCGACCAGTGGGGTGAGCAGTTCTTC.

CDR3 in DNA: TGTGCCTGGAGTGTGGGGCAGGGCTACGAGCAGTACTTC. Protein product: CAWSVGQGYEQYF. The gene calls are TRBV30 and TRBJ2-7; maybe TRBD1 (5 bases). The germline gives CDR1 GTSNPN, CDR2 SVGIG (reference sequence). CDR3 length: 13 residues. Trimming removed 0 bases from V and 3 bases from J, with 9 bases in between.

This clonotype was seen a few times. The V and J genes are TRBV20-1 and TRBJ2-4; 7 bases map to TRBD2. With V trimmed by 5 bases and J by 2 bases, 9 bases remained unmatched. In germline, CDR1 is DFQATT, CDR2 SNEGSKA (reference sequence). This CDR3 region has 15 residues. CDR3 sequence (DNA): TGCAGTGCTTTCGACCGGGGGGAGTCCAAAAACATTCAGTACTTC. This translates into CSAFDRGESKNIQYF.

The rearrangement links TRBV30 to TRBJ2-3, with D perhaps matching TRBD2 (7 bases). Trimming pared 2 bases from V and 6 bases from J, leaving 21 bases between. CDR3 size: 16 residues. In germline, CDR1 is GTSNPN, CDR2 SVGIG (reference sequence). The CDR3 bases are TGTGCCTGGAGTCTCGGCGGGGGCTCAGGTCTGGATACGCAGTATTTT. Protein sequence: CAWSLGGGSGLDTQYF.

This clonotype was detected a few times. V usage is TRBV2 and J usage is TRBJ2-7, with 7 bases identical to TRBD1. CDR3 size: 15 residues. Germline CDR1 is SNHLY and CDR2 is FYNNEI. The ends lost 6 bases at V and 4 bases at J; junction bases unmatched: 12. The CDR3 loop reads CASRGFGTDSYEQYF. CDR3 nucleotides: TGTGCCAGCAGAGGTTTCGGGACAGACTCTTACGAGCAGTACTTC.

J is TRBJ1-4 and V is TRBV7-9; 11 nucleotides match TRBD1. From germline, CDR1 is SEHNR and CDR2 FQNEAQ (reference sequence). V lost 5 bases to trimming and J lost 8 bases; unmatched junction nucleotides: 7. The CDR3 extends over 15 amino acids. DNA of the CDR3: TGTGCCAGCAGCCCCGCGGACAGGGGGCTCGAAAAACTGTTTTTT. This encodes CASSPADRGLEKLFF.

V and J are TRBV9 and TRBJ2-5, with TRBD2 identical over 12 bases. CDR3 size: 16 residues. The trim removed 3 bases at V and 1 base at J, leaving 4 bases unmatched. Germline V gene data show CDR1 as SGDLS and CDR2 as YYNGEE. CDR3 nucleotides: TGTGCCAGCAGCGCCCTAGCGGGGGGGCCCCAAGAGACCCAGTACTTC. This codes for CASSALAGGPQETQYF.

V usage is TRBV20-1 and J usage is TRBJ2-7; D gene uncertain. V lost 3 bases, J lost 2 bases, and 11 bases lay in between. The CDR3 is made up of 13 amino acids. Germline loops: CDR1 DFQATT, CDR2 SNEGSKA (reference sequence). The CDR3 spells CSARKGATYEQYF. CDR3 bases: TGCAGTGCTAGGAAAGGAGCAACCTACGAGCAGTACTTC.

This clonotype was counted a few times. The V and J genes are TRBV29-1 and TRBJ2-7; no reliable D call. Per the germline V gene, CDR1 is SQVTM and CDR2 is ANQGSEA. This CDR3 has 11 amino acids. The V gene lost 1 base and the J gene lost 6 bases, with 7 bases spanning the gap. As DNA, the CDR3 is TGCAGCGTTGAAGTGTTGGGCGAGCAGTACTTC. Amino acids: CSVEVLGEQYF.